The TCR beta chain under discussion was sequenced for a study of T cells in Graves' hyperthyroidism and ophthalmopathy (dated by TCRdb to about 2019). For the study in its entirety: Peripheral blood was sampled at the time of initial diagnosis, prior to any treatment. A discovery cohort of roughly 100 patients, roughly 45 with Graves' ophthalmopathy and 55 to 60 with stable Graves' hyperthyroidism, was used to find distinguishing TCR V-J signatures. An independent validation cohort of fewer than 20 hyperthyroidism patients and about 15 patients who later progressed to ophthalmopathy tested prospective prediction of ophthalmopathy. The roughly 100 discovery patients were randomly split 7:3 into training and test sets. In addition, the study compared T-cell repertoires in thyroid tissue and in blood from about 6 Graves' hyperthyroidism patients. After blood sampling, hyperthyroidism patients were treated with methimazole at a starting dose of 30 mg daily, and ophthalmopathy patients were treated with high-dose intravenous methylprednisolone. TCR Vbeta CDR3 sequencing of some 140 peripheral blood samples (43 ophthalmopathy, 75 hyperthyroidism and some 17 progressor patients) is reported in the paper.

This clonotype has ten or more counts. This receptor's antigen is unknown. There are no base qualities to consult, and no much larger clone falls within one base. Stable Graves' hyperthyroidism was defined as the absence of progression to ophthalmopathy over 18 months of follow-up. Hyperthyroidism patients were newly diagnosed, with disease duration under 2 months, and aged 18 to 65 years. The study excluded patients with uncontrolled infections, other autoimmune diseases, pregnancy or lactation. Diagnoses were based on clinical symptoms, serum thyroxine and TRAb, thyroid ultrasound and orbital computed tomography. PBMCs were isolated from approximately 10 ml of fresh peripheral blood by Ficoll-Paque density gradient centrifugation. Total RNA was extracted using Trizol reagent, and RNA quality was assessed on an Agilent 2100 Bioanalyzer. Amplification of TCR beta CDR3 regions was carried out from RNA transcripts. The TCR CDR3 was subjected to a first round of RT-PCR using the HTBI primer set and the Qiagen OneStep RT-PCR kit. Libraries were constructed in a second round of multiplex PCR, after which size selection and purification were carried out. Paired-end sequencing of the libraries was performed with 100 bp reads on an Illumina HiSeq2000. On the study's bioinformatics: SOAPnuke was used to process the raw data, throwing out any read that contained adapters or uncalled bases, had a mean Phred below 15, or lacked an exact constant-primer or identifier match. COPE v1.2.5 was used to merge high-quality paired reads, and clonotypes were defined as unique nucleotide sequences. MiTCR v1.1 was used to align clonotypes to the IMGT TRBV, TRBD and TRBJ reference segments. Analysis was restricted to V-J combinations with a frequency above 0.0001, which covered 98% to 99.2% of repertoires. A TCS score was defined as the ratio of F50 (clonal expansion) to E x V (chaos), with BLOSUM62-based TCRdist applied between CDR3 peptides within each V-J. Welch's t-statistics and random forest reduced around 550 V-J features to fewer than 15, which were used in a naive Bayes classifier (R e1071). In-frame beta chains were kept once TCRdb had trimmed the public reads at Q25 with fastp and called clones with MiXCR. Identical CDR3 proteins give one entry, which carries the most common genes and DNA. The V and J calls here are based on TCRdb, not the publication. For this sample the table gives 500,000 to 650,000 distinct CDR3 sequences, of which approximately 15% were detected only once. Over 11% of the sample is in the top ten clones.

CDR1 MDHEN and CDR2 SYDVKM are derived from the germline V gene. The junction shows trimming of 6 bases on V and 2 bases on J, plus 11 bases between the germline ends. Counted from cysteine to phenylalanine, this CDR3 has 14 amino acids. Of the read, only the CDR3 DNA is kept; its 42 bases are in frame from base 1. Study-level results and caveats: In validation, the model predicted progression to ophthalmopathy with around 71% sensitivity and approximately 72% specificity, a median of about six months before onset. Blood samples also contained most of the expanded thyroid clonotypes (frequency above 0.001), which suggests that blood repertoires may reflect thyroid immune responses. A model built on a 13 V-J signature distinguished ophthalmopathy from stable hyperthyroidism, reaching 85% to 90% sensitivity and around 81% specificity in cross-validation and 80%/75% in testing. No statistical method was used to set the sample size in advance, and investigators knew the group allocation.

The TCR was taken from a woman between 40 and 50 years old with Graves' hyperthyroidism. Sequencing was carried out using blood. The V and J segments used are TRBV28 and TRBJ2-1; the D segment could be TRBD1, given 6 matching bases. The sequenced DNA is TGTGCCAGCAGGTCCAGGGGTACCTACAATGAGCAGTTCTTC. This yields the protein CASRSRGTYNEQFF.